This T cell receptor beta chain was recorded in a study of early T cells in non-severe SARS-CoV-2 infection. Study-wide background: The study sequenced bulk RNA from unsorted whole blood, with chains unpaired.

The CDR3 is 10 amino acids. Germline CDR1 and CDR2: SGHTA and FQGTGA. Trimming left V 3 bases short and J 9 bases short, with 3 bases between. Unique molecular identifier tags were affixed to discrete cDNA molecules. TCRdb re-called the 5' RACE reads with MiXCR, one entry per CDR3 protein. The sample includes 55,000 to 65,000 distinct CDR3 sequences, more than 9% of them seen just once. The sample holds a few counts of this clonotype. The sequence derives from an adult who was a healthcare worker with PCR-confirmed SARS-CoV-2 infection or an uninfected control (not recorded which). Input material: whole blood. J is TRBJ2-1 and V is TRBV7-3; no clear D. The CDR3 reads CASSLREQFF. In DNA, the CDR3 is TGTGCCAGCAGCTTGCGTGAGCAGTTCTTC.